This T cell receptor beta chain came from a study of glioma-infiltrating T cells. Study-level points and caveats: Only very few CDR3 sequences appeared in both tissue and blood.

Amplification of TCR alpha and beta CDR3 regions from RNA used iRepertoire nested multiplex PCR. Tissue mRNA or PBMC total RNA, roughly 85-450 ng, went into one-step reverse transcription and amplification. TCRdb redid the calling of the multiplex PCR reads with MiXCR, one entry per CDR3 protein. The data hold about 140,000 distinct CDR3 sequences, with 30% to 40% observed a single time. The CDR3 has 14 amino acids. V lost 1 base, J lost 4 bases, and 10 bases lay in between. Turning to this clonotype: Antigen specificity is unknown.

The TCR was taken from a human donor with low-grade glioma or glioblastoma, undergoing nonglioma brain surgery, or in good health (not recorded which). The chain is built from TRBV12-3 or TRBV12-4 and TRBJ2-5; D remains unclear. The sequenced sample was glioma tissue, nonneoplastic brain tissue, or PBMCs (not recorded which). CDR3 in amino acids: CASSLGSTAETQYF. The CDR3, as DNA: TGTGCCAGCAGTTTAGGGAGTACAGCAGAGACCCAGTACTTC.